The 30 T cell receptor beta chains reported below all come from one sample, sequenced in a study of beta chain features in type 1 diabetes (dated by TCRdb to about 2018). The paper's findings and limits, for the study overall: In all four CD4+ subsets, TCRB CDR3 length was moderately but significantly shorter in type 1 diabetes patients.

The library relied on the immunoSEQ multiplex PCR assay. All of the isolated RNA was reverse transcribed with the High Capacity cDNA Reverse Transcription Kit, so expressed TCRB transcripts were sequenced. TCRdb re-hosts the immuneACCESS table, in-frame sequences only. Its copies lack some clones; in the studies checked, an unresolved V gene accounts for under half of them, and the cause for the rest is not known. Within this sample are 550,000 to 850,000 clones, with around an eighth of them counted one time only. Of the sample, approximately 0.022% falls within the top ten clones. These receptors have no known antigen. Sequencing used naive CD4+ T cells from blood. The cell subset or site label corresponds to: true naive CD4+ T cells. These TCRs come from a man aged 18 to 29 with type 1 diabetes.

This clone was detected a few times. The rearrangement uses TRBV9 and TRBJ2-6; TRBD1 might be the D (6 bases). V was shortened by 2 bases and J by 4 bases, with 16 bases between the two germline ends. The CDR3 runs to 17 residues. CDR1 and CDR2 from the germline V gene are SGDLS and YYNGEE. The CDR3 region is CASSVNRDLLGANVLTF. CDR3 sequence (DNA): TGTGCCAGCAGCGTTAACAGGGATTTACTCGGGGCCAACGTCCTGACTTTC. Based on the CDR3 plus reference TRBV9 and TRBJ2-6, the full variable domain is DSGVTQTPKHLITATGQRVTLRCSPRSGDLSVYWYQQSLDQGLQFLIQYYNGEERAKGNILERFSAQQFPDLHSELNLSSLELGDSALYFCASSVNRDLLGANVLTFGAGSRLTVL.

CDR3 sequence (DNA): TGTGCCAGCTCACCAAGTCCGGGACCACCCTTGGGTACTGAAGCTTTCTTT. It encodes CASSPSPGPPLGTEAFF. The V and J genes are TRBV18 and TRBJ1-1, with D possibly TRBD1 on 5 matching bases. V was trimmed by 2 bases and J by 5 bases, leaving 21 bases between them. The CDR3 has 17 amino acids. Looked up from germline, CDR1 is KGHSH and CDR2 is LQKENI.

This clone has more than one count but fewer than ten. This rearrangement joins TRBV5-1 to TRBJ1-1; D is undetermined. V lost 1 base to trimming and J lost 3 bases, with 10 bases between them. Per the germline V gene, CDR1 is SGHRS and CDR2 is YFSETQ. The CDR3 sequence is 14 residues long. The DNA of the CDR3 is TGCGCCAGCAGCTTGTCATACGGTGACACTGAAGCTTTCTTT. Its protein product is CASSLSYGDTEAFF.

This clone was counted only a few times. Here the CDR3 reads CASSLLAGFVDTQYF. In DNA, the CDR3 is TGCGCCAGCAGCTTGCTAGCGGGGTTTGTGGATACGCAGTATTTT. The rearrangement uses TRBV5-1 and TRBJ2-3; 9 positions match TRBD2. The CDR3 covers 15 residues. Looked up from germline, CDR1 is SGHRS and CDR2 is YFSETQ. V shed 1 base and J 6 bases; nucleotides not matched to a gene: 6.

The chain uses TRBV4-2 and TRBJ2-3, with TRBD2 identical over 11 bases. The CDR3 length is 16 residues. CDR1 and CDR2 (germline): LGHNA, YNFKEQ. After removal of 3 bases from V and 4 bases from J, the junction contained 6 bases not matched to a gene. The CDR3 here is CASSQASGGSPDTQYF. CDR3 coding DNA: TGTGCCAGCAGCCAGGCTAGCGGGGGGTCGCCAGATACGCAGTATTTT.

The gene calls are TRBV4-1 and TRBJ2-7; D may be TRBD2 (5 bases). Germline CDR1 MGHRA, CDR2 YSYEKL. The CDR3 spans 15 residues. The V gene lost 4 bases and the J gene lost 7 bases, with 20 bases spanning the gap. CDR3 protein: CASSRLEDSWGEQYF. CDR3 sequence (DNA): TGCGCCAGCAGCCGCCTGGAGGACTCTTGGGGAGAGCAGTACTTC.

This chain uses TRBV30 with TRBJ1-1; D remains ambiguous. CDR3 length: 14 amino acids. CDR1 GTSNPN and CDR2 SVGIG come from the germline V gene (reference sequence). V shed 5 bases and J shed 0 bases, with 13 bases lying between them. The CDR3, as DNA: TGTGCCTGGGCGCCGTACAGATTGAACACTGAAGCTTTCTTT. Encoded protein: CAWAPYRLNTEAFF.

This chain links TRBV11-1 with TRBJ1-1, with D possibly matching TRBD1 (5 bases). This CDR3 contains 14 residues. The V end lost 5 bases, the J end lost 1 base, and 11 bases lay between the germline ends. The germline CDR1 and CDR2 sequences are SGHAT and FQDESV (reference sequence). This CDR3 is CASSRGPKNTEAFF. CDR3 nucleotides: TGTGCCAGCAGCCGGGGCCCGAAGAACACTGAAGCTTTCTTT.

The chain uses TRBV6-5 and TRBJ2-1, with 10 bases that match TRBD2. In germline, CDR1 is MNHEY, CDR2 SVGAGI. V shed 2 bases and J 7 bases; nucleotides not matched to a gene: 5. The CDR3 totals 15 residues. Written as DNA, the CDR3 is TGTGCCAGCAGTTACGGGCTAGCGGGGGTGAATGAGCAGTTCTTC. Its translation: CASSYGLAGVNEQFF.

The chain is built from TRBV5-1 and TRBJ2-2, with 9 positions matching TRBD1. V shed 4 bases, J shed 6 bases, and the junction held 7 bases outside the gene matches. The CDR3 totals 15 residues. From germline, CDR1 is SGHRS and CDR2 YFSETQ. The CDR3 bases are TGCGCCAGCAGCAGGGACAGGGTGTATCCCGGGGAGCTGTTTTTT. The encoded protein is CASSRDRVYPGELFF.

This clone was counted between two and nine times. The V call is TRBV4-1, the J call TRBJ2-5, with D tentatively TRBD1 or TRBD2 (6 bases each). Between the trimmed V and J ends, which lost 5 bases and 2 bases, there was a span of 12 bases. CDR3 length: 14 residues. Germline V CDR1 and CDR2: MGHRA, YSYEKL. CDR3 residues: CASSRGALQETQYF. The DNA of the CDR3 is TGCGCCAGCAGCAGGGGGGCCCTACAAGAGACCCAGTACTTC.

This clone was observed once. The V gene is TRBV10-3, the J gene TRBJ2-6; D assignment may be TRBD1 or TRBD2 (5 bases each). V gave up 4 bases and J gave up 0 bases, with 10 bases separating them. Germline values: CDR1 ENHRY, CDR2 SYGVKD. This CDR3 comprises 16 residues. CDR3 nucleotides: TGTGCCATCAGTGGCCTGGGGGACTCTGGGGCCAACGTCCTGACTTTC. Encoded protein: CAISGLGDSGANVLTF.

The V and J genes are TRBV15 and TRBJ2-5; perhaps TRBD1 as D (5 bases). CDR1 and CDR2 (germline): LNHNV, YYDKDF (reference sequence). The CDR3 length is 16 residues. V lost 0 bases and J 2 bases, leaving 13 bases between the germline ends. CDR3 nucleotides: TGTGCCACCAGCAGAGAATTGGACACCCTACAAGAGACCCAGTACTTC. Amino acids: CATSRELDTLQETQYF.

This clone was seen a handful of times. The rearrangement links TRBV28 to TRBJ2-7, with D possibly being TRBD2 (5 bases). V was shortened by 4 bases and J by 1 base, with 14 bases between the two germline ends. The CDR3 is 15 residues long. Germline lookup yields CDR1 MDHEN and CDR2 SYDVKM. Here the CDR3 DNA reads TGTGCCAGCAGTTCTGCAGCGGAAAGGTCCTACGAGCAGTACTTC. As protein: CASSSAAERSYEQYF.

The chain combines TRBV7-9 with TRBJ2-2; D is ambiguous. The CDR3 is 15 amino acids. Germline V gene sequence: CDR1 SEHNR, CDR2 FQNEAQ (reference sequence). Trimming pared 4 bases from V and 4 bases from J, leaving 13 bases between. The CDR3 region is CASSYVSLPTGELFF. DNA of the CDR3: TGTGCCAGCAGCTACGTTTCACTCCCCACCGGGGAGCTGTTTTTT.

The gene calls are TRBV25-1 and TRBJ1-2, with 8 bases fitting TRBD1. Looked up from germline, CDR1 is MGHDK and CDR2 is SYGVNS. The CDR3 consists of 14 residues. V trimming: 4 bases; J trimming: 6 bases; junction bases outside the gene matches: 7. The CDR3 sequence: CASSASAGGNGYTF. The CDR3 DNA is TGTGCCAGCAGTGCGTCGGCAGGGGGCAATGGCTACACCTTC.

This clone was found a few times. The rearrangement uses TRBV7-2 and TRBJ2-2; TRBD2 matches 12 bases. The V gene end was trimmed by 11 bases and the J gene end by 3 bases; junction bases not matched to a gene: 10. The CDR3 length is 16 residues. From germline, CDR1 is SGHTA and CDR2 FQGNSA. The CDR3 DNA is TGTGCCTCCAAAGTCCCTAGCGGGGGGGACACCGGGGAGCTGTTTTTT. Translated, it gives CASKVPSGGDTGELFF.

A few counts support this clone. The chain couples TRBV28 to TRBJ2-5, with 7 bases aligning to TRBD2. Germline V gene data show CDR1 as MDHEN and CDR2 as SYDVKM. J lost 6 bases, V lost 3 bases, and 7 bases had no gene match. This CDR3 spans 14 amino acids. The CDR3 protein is CASSFHSGDQTQYF. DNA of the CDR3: TGTGCCAGCAGTTTTCACAGCGGGGATCAGACCCAGTACTTC.

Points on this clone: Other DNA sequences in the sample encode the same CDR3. The CDR3, as DNA: TGTGCCAGCAGCCGTTTAGAGACCCAGTACTTC. Translated: CASSRLETQYF. This sequence joins TRBV28 and TRBJ2-5; no definite D call. Germline V CDR1 and CDR2: MDHEN, SYDVKM. V gave up 6 bases and J gave up 4 bases, with 6 bases separating them. CDR3 size: 11 residues.

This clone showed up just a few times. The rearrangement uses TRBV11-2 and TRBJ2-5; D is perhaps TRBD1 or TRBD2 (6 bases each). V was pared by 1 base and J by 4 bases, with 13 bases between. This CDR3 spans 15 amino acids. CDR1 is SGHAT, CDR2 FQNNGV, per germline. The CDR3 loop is CASSLGGAQGETQYF. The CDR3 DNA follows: TGTGCCAGCAGCTTAGGGGGGGCGCAGGGAGAGACCCAGTACTTC.

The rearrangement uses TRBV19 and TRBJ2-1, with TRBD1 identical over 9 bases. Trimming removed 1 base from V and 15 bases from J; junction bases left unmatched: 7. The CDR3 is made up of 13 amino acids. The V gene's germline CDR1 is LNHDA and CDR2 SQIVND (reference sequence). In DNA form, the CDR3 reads TGTGCCAGTAGTATAGTACCGGGACAGGGAAGGTTCTTC. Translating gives CASSIVPGQGRFF. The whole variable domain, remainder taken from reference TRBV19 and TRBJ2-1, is DGGITQSPKYLFRKEGQNVTLSCEQNLNHDAMYWYRQDPGQGLRLIYYSQIVNDFQKGDIAEGYSVSREKKESFPLTVTSAQKNPTAFYLCASSIVPGQGRFFGPGTRLTVL.

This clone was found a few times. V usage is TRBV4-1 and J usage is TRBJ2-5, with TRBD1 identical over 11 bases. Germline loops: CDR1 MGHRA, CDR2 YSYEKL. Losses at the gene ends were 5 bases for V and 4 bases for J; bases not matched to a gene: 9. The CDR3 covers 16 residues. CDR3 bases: TGCGCCAGCAGCTCTTACTCCGGGACAGGGGGAGAGACCCAGTACTTC. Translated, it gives CASSSYSGTGGETQYF.

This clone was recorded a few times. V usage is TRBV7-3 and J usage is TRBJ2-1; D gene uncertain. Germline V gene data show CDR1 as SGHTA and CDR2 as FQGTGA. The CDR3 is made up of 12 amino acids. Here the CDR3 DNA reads TGTGCTGCCCAAGGCTCCTACAATGAGCAGTTCTTC. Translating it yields CAAQGSYNEQFF. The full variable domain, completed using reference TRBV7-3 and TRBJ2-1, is GAGVSQTPSNKVTEKGKYVELRCDPISGHTALYWYRQSLGQGPEFLIYFQGTGAADDSGLPNDRFFAVRPEGSVSTLKIQRTERGDSAVYLCAAQGSYNEQFFGPGTRLTVL.

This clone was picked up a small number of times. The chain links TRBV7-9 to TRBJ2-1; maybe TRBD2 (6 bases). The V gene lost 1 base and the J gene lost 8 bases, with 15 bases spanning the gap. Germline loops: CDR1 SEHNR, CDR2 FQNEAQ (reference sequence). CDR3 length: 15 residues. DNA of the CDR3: TGTGCCAGCAGCTTAGGCGGGACCGGGATCGATGAGCAGTTCTTC. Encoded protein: CASSLGGTGIDEQFF.

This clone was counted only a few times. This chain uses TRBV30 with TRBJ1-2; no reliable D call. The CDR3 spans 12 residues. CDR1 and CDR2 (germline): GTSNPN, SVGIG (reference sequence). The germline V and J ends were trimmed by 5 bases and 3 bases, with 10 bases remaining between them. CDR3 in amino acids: CAWAGPDYGYTF. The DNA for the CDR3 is TGTGCCTGGGCCGGGCCTGACTATGGCTACACCTTC.

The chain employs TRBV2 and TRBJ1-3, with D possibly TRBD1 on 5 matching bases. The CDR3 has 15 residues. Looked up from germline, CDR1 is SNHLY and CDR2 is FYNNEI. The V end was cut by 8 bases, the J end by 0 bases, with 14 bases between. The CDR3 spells CASGAGFVSGNTIYF. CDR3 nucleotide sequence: TGTGCCAGCGGGGCCGGATTTGTCTCTGGAAACACCATATATTTT.

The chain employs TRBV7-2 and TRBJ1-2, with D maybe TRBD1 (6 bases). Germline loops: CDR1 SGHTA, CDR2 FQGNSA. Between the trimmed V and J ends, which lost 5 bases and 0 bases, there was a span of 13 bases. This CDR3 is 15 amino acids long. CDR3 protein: CASSPQGPSNYGYTF. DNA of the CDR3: TGTGCCAGCAGCCCACAGGGCCCATCTAACTATGGCTACACCTTC.

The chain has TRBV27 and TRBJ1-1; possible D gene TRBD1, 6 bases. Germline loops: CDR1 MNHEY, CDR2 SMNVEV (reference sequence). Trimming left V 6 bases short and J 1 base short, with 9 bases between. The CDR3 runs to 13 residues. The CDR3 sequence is CASRGTPNTEAFF. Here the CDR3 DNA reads TGTGCCAGCAGGGGGACACCGAACACTGAAGCTTTCTTT.

In nucleotides, the CDR3 is TGCAGCGTTTCCCCCGGGACAGGGTTAAGCGAGCAGTACTTC. It translates to CSVSPGTGLSEQYF. This chain connects TRBV29-1 to TRBJ2-7, with 9 nucleotides matching TRBD1. The CDR3 totals 14 residues. Germline CDR1 and CDR2: SQVTM and ANQGSEA. V shed 5 bases, J shed 6 bases, and the junction held 11 bases outside the gene matches.

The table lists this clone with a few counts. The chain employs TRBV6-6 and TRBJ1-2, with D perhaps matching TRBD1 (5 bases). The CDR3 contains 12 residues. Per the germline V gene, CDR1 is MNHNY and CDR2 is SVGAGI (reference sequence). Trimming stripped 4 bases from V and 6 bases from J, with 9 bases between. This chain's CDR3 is CASSWGANGYTF. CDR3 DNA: TGTGCCAGCAGTTGGGGCGCGAATGGCTACACCTTC.